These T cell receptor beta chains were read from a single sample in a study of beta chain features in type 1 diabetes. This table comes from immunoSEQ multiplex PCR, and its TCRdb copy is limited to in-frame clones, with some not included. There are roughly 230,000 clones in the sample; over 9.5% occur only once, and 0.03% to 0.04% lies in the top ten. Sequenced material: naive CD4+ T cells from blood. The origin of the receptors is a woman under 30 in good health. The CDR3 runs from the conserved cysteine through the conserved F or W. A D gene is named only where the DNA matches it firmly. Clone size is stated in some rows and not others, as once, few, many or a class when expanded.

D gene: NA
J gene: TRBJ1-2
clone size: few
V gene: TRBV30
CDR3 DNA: TGTGCCTGGAGTTCGACCCTACAGGCAAACTATGGCTACACCTTC
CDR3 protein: CAWSSTLQANYGYTF

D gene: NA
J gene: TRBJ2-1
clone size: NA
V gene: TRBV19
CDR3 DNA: TGTGCCAGTAGTATAGGAGGCCTTACCTACAATGAGCAGTTCTTC
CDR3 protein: CASSIGGLTYNEQFF

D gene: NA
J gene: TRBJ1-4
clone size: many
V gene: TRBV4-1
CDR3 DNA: TGCGCCAGCAGCCAAGTCCTACTCGAAAAACTGTTTTTT
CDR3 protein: CASSQVLLEKLFF

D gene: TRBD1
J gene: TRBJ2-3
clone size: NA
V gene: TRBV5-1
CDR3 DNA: TGCGCCAGCAGCTTGGCAGGGACAGGGGGCACAGATACGCAGTATTTT
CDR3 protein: CASSLAGTGGTDTQYF

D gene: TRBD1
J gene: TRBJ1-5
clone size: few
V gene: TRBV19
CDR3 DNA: TGTGCCAGTAGTGCCAGACCGGGACAGGGGGATGCTCAGCCCCAGCATTTT
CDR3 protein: CASSARPGQGDAQPQHF

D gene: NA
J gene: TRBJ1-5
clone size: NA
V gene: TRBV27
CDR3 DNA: TGTGCCAGCAGTTCCCGGGGAGGGGGCAATCAGCCCCAGCATTTT
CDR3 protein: CASSSRGGGNQPQHF

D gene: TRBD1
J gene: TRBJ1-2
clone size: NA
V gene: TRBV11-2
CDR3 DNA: TGTGCCAGCAGCTTAGTATCTGGGACAGGGGTCTATGGCTACACCTTC
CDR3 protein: CASSLVSGTGVYGYTF

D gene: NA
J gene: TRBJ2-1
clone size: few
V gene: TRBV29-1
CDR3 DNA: TGCAGCGTGATGGAGGGGTACAATGAGCAGTTCTTC
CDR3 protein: CSVMEGYNEQFF

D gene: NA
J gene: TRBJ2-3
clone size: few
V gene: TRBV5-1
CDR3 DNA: TGCGCCAGCAGCTTGGAGGTGGTGGCAGGGAACACAGATACGCAGTATTTT
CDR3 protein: CASSLEVVAGNTDTQYF

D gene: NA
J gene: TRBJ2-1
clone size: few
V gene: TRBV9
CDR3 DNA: TGTGCCAGCAGCCCCCCTTCCGATGAGCAGTTCTTC
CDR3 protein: CASSPPSDEQFF

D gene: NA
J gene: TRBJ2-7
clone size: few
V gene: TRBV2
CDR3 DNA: TGTGCCAGCAGTGAAGCGCGGGTAGCGGAGCAGTACTTC
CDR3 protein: CASSEARVAEQYF

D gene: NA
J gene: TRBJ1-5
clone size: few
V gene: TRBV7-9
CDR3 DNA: TGTGCCAGCAGCTTATCTTCAGATCAGCCCCAGCATTTT
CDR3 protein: CASSLSSDQPQHF

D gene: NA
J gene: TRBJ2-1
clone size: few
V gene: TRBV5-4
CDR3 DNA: TGTGCCAGCAGCAGCGCTTTGACTAGAGTAGGTGTCAATGAGCAGTTCTTC
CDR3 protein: CASSSALTRVGVNEQFF

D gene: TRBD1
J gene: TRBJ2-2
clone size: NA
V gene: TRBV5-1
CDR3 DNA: TGCGCCAGCAGCTACCAGGGGGCGCGGACCGGGGAGCTGTTTTTT
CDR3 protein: CASSYQGARTGELFF

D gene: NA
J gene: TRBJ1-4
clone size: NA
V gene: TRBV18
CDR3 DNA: TGTGCCAGCTCGCGCGTTGCAACTAATGAAAAACTGTTTTTT
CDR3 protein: CASSRVATNEKLFF

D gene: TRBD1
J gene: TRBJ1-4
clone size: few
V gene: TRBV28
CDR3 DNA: TGTGCCAGCAGTAATGCAGGGACAGGGGGCGAGGAAAAACTGTTTTTT
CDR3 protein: CASSNAGTGGEEKLFF

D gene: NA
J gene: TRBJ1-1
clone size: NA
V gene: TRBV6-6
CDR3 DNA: TGTGCCAGCAGTTACCCCACAGGGACTGAAGCTTTCTTT
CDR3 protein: CASSYPTGTEAFF

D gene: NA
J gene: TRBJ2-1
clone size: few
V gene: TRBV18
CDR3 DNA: TGTGCCAGCTCACCACCGAATAGTTACAATGAGCAGTTCTTC
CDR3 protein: CASSPPNSYNEQFF

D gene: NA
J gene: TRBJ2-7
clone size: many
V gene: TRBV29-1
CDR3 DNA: TGCAGCGTTGGCCGCGGGACCTCATCCTACGAGCAGTACTTC
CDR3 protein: CSVGRGTSSYEQYF